Described below is a single TCR beta chain sequence and its context. This clonotype has at least ten counts. The target of this receptor is not known. Within one base of it there is no much larger clone, and no base qualities were kept. To prepare the library, 5' RACE was applied. Instrument on record: NextSeq 500. The TCR library protocol attached unique molecular identifiers to individual cDNA molecules to correct for sequencing error and PCR bias. TCR alpha and beta chains were both sequenced, and the abundances of alpha and beta sequences in each sample were closely correlated with each other. Per the authors' processing: Decombinator V4 was used to perform V gene, J gene and CDR3 annotation of TCR sequences. Expanded TCRs were defined as changing significantly between any two time points under a Poisson model with p below 0.0001. TCR abundances were normalised to the total number of TCRs sequenced in each sample and reported as counts per million. MAIT TCRs were defined by TRAV1-2 paired with TRAJ12, TRAJ20 or TRAJ33, and iNKT TCRs by TRAV10 paired with TRAJ18. A search of VDJdb, accessed on 1 November 2021, was run for TCRs annotated to CMV, EBV and SARS-CoV-2, with TCRs annotated for multiple antigens excluded. TCRdb's own reprocessing of the public reads used fastp at Q25 and MiXCR and kept productive beta chains. Every CDR3 protein is listed once, alongside the most common genes and DNA of its rows. The V and J calls were not made by the authors but by TCRdb's processing. The sample has 55,000 to 70,000 distinct CDR3 sequences on record, around 4.6% of them singletons. Of the sample, just under 5% falls within the top ten clones.

This was a case-control study nested in a cohort of healthcare workers in London, UK, who had nasopharyngeal swab PCR tests and blood samples taken every week. Healthcare workers were recruited during the week of the UK lockdown, between 23 and 31 March 2020, and followed weekly for up to roughly 15 weeks. These data belong to a study of early T cells in non-severe SARS-CoV-2 infection (dated by TCRdb to the early 2020s). For the wider study: TCR sequencing used bulk RNA from unsorted whole blood, so alpha and beta chains could not be paired. Broader findings and caveats from the paper: VDJdb matching was skewed toward anti-spike CD8 responses, so virus-specific expansions were likely underestimated and private and CD4 specificities were missed.

CDR1 and CDR2, per the germline V gene (reference sequence), are MNHEY and SMNVEV. The CDR3 measures 14 amino acids from cysteine to phenylalanine. This entry keeps only the CDR3 DNA: 42 bases, framed from base 1. V is trimmed back by 6 bases and J by 6 bases, and the junction contains 11 bases that no gene match accounts for. Source material: whole blood. This TCR derives from an adult who was a healthcare worker with PCR-confirmed SARS-CoV-2 infection or an uninfected control (not recorded which). The rearrangement combines TRBV27 with TRBJ2-7, and 7 junctional nucleotides match TRBD1. The sequenced DNA: TGTGCCAGCAGCGTAGGGGGCCGAAGTGGCGAGCAGTACTTC. Translated, it reads CASSVGGRSGEQYF.